The TCR beta chain described here comes from a study of blood T cell repertoires in COVID-19. Whole-study context: The cDNA or gDNA used as material had been derived from T cells, B-cell-depleted T cells, or PBMCs.

The method was immunoSEQ multiplex PCR; TCRdb's version includes in-frame clones alone and lacks a portion of them. The sample comprises approximately 110,000 clones, roughly 74% of which are singletons, and over 5.5% rests with the top ten. The CDR3 is 12 residues long. CDR1 is SEHNR, CDR2 FQNEAQ, per germline (reference sequence). Trimming stripped 3 bases from V and 5 bases from J, with 7 bases between. Seattle-derived patients entered the study during active infection and were followed longitudinally. This clonotype was obtained from a man of 80 years or more with COVID-19, enrolled during active disease. The chain recombines TRBV7-9 with TRBJ1-2; the D gene is possibly TRBD1 (5 bases). What was sequenced was peripheral blood. The chain's CDR3 is CASSFPGYGYTF. CDR3 nucleotides: TGTGCCAGCAGCTTCCCAGGGTATGGCTACACCTTC.